Below are 15 T cell receptor beta chains sequenced from a single sample in a study of graft-versus-host responses after intestinal transplantation. The protocol was immunoSEQ multiplex PCR, while the TCRdb copy is restricted to in-frame clones and leaves out a portion. The repertoire includes approximately 130,000 clones, around 94% of them detected once, and around 0.16% sits in the top ten. No antigen has been identified for these receptors. Sequencing was performed on unstimulated CD4+ T cells sorted from spleen or lymph node cells, taken before intestinal transplant. The receptors were gathered from a human donor who received an intestinal transplant.

V gene TRBV5-6 combines with J gene TRBJ1-3, with 7 bases lining up with TRBD1. Germline trimming cut 0 bases from V and 4 bases from J; bases unmatched to any gene: 10. From germline, CDR1 is SGHDT and CDR2 YYEEEE. This CDR3 spans 17 amino acids. Here the CDR3 reads CASSLGGTARFGNTIYF. The CDR3 coding sequence is TGTGCCAGCAGCTTGGGCGGGACAGCCAGATTCGGAAACACCATATATTTT.

This chain joins TRBV6-5 and TRBJ2-3; D uncertain. V was pared by 0 bases and J by 0 bases, with 4 bases between. The CDR3 spans 14 residues. The V gene's germline CDR1 is MNHEY and CDR2 SVGAGI. CDR3 nucleotide sequence: TGTGCCAGCAGTTACTCCTCTAGCACAGATACGCAGTATTTT. Its protein product is CASSYSSSTDTQYF.

The chain joins TRBV6-5 to TRBJ2-1, with TRBD2 matching over 10 bases. Germline V gives CDR1 MNHEY, CDR2 SVGAGI. The CDR3 is 15 residues long. With 6 bases clipped from V and 2 bases from J, the junction kept 4 bases outside the gene matches. The CDR3 spells CASRTSGATYNEQFF. The CDR3, as DNA: TGTGCCAGCAGAACTAGCGGGGCTACCTACAATGAGCAGTTCTTC.

Regarding this clone: This same CDR3 is encoded by further DNA sequences in the sample. V usage is TRBV12-2 and J usage is TRBJ1-5. TRBV12-2 is a pseudogene segment. The length of the CDR3 is 14 residues. CDR3 protein: CASRLEGMNQPQHF. CDR3 sequence (DNA): TGTGCAAGTCGCTTGGAGGGGATGAATCAGCCCCAGCATTTT.

V gene TRBV6-6 combines with J gene TRBJ2-5; no reliable D call. From germline, CDR1 is MNHNY and CDR2 SVGAGI (reference sequence). The CDR3 length is 13 residues. The V and J ends lost 10 bases and 1 base respectively, with 13 bases between them. Written as DNA, the CDR3 is TGTGCCACCCGTCAACTTACCCAAGAGACCCAGTACTTC. Translated, it gives CATRQLTQETQYF.

The rearrangement joins TRBV6-1 to TRBJ2-5; 11 nucleotides line up with TRBD2. This CDR3 has 16 amino acids. Per germline, CDR1 MNHNS and CDR2 SASEGT. J lost 5 bases, V lost 4 bases, and 9 bases had no gene match. CDR3 sequence reads: CASSVRSGGAGETQYF. The CDR3 DNA sequence: TGTGCCAGCAGTGTTCGTAGCGGGGGGGCGGGGGAGACCCAGTACTTC.

This chain connects TRBV18 to TRBJ2-1; D not certain. In germline, CDR1 is KGHSH, CDR2 LQKENI. Trimming stripped 8 bases from V and 5 bases from J, with 13 bases between. The CDR3 spans 13 residues. DNA for the CDR3: TGTGCCAGCCGTTCGGCTGAGAACAATGAGCAGTTCTTC. It translates to CASRSAENNEQFF.

This chain joins TRBV5-1 and TRBJ2-1, with D possibly TRBD1 on 5 matching bases. CDR1 SGHRS and CDR2 YFSETQ come from the germline V gene. Trimming removed 2 bases from V and 10 bases from J, with 10 bases in between. The CDR3 length is 12 residues. Written as DNA, the CDR3 is TGCGCCAGCAGCTTTAGGGGTCGGGAGCAGTTCTTC. Residues: CASSFRGREQFF. The entire variable domain, with the rest obtained from reference TRBV5-1 and TRBJ2-1, is as follows: KAGVTQTPRYLIKTRGQQVTLSCSPISGHRSVSWYQQTPGQGLQFLFEYFSETQRNKGNFPGRFSGRQFSNSRSEMNVSTLELGDSALYLCASSFRGREQFFGPGTRLTVL.

This clone was detected only a few times. The rearrangement joins TRBV6-6 to TRBJ1-2, with 8 nucleotides matching TRBD1. Germline V gives CDR1 MNHNY, CDR2 SVGAGI (reference sequence). Germline trimming cut 6 bases from V and 6 bases from J; bases unmatched to any gene: 9. The CDR3 totals 14 residues. The DNA for the CDR3 is TGTGCCAGCAGGACTCCGGGACAGGTGGATGGCTACACCTTC. It yields the protein CASRTPGQVDGYTF.

This clone was counted once. The chain has TRBV2 and TRBJ2-3; D is unresolved. The CDR3 is 12 amino acids. Germline V CDR1 and CDR2: SNHLY, FYNNEI. Trimming took off 7 bases at V and 1 base at J, with 6 bases between the two ends. The CDR3 DNA is TGTGCCAGCACCTCGGGCACAGATACGCAGTATTTT. Its translation: CASTSGTDTQYF.

The J gene is TRBJ2-1, the V gene TRBV6-1; TRBD2 agrees at 15 bases. The V gene end was trimmed by 6 bases and the J gene end by 10 bases; junction bases not matched to a gene: 4. CDR1 MNHNS and CDR2 SASEGT come from the germline V gene. This CDR3 region has 14 residues. The CDR3 reads CASRGLAGGPEQFF. The CDR3 DNA is TGTGCCAGCAGAGGACTAGCGGGGGGGCCGGAGCAGTTCTTC.

This sequence joins TRBV11-2 and TRBJ2-1; 10 bases align to TRBD2. CDR3 length: 15 residues. J gave up 2 bases and V 5 bases, and 3 bases lay outside the gene matches. Germline V gene data show CDR1 as SGHAT and CDR2 as FQNNGV. Written as DNA, the CDR3 is TGTGCCAGCAGCGCCCTAGCGGGGGCCTACAATGAGCAGTTCTTC. It encodes CASSALAGAYNEQFF.

J is TRBJ2-7 and V is TRBV10-1; unclear D gene. This CDR3 region has 13 residues. Trimming cost V 0 bases and J 4 bases, with 7 bases left between them. Germline V lookup: CDR1 WNHNN, CDR2 SYGVQD (reference sequence). In DNA form, the CDR3 reads TGCGCCAGCAGTGAGTCTGATGGATACGAGCAGTACTTC. It is translated as CASSESDGYEQYF.

The chain carries TRBV6-1 and TRBJ1-4, with D perhaps matching TRBD1 (6 bases). With 0 bases removed from V and 4 bases from J, the gap between germline ends came to 12 bases. The germline V gene encodes CDR1 MNHNS and CDR2 SASEGT. This CDR3 comprises 16 residues. The CDR3 reads CASSEALGGGNEKLFF. DNA for the CDR3: TGTGCCAGCAGTGAAGCGTTAGGGGGGGGTAATGAAAAACTGTTTTTT.

The chain carries TRBV6-1 and TRBJ2-7; weak D call: TRBD1 (6 bases). Trimming pared 5 bases from V and 1 base from J, leaving 15 bases between. The CDR3 sequence is 15 residues long. Germline lookup yields CDR1 MNHNS and CDR2 SASEGT. The CDR3 here is CASSRDRPTSYEQYF. CDR3 in DNA: TGTGCCAGCAGTCGTGACAGGCCGACTTCCTACGAGCAGTACTTC.